Below, 14 T cell receptor beta chains from the same sample are listed, as sequenced in a study of blood T cell repertoires in COVID-19. Generated by immunoSEQ multiplex PCR, the TCRdb table keeps only in-frame clones and is missing some. Of some 140,000 clones listed, 70% to 80% are singletons. The sequencing sample was made of peripheral blood. These receptors were taken from a man aged 60-69 years with acute or convalescent COVID-19.

The chain combines TRBV24-1 with TRBJ2-3, with no clear D. The V gene lost 5 bases and the J gene lost 0 bases, with 11 bases spanning the gap. This CDR3 has 15 amino acids. Germline assignment: CDR1 KGHDR and CDR2 SFDVKD. CDR3: CATSALESSTDTQYF. In DNA form, the CDR3 reads TGTGCCACCAGTGCCCTTGAAAGCAGCACAGATACGCAGTATTTT.

CDR3 residues: CASSFRGNTIYF. DNA for the CDR3: TGTGCCAGCAGCTTCAGAGGAAACACCATATATTTT. The chain joins TRBV13 to TRBJ1-3; no reliable D call. The CDR3 is 12 residues long. Germline CDR1 reads PRHDT; CDR2 reads FYEKMQ (reference sequence). Trimming took 3 bases from V and 4 from J, leaving 4 bases between them.

This chain connects TRBV20-1 to TRBJ2-7; perhaps TRBD2 as D (6 bases). Trimming stripped 3 bases from V and 6 bases from J, with 9 bases between. Germline lookup yields CDR1 DFQATT and CDR2 SNEGSKA (reference sequence). This CDR3 spans 11 amino acids. CDR3 coding DNA: TGCAGTGCTAGGGAGGGTGGCGAGCAGTACTTC. Translated, it gives CSAREGGEQYF.

V usage is TRBV28 and J usage is TRBJ2-2, with a tentative D call TRBD2 (6 bases). This CDR3 has 14 residues. In germline, CDR1 is MDHEN, CDR2 SYDVKM. Trimming left V 3 bases short and J 8 bases short, with 13 bases between. CDR3 in amino acids: CASSLRGVLGELFF. CDR3 nucleotide sequence: TGTGCCAGCAGTTTGCGGGGTGTGCTAGGGGAGCTGTTTTTT. The full variable domain, in which reference TRBV28 and TRBJ2-2 provide the parts outside the CDR3, is DVKVTQSSRYLVKRTGEKVFLECVQDMDHENMFWYRQDPGLGLRLIYFSYDVKMKEKGDIPEGYSVSREKKERFSLILESASTNQTSMYLCASSLRGVLGELFFGEGSRLTVL.

The genes are TRBV9 and TRBJ2-3; D is perhaps TRBD2 (5 bases). The CDR3 totals 14 residues. The V and J ends lost 5 bases and 3 bases respectively, with 13 bases between them. CDR1 is SGDLS, CDR2 YYNGEE, per germline. For the CDR3, the DNA is TGTGCCAGCAGTAATATAGGCGGGACAGATACGCAGTATTTT. The encoded protein is CASSNIGGTDTQYF.

The rearrangement uses TRBV20-1 and TRBJ1-2; D remains unclear. The CDR3 contains 10 residues. Trimming stripped 5 bases from V and 8 bases from J, with 9 bases between. CDR1 and CDR2 (germline): DFQATT, SNEGSKA (reference sequence). The CDR3 is CSAHSGGYTF. The CDR3 region has the DNA TGCAGTGCTCACAGTGGAGGCTACACCTTC.

The table lists this clone with a few counts. This sequence joins TRBV28 and TRBJ1-2; 10 positions match TRBD1. Germline CDR1 is MDHEN and CDR2 is SYDVKM. J lost 6 bases, V lost 6 bases, and 7 bases had no gene match. The CDR3 has 14 amino acids. CDR3 sequence (DNA): TGTGCCAGCAGGCCGGGACAGGGGAGGAATGGCTACACCTTC. As protein: CASRPGQGRNGYTF.

The chain has TRBV19 and TRBJ1-2, with TRBD1 matching over 7 bases. J gave up 2 bases and V 5 bases, and 5 bases lay outside the gene matches. The CDR3 is 14 amino acids. Germline loops: CDR1 LNHDA, CDR2 SQIVND (reference sequence). For the CDR3, the DNA is TGTGCCAGTAGTTACGGACAGGTGAACTATGGCTACACCTTC. Its protein is CASSYGQVNYGYTF.

This rearrangement joins TRBV6-6 to TRBJ1-2; TRBD1 matches 8 bases. With V trimmed by 5 bases and J by 2 bases, 4 bases remained unmatched. From germline, CDR1 is MNHNY and CDR2 SVGAGI (reference sequence). The CDR3 has 14 amino acids. The CDR3 nucleotides read TGTGCCAGCAGTCCGACAGGGGAGAACTATGGCTACACCTTC. Translated: CASSPTGENYGYTF.

This rearrangement joins TRBV7-8 to TRBJ1-1; 7 bases fit TRBD1. CDR1 is SGHVS and CDR2 is FQNEAQ in the germline V gene. Trimming cost V 2 bases and J 4 bases; bases outside gene matches: 10. The length of the CDR3 is 16 residues. CDR3 in DNA: TGTGCCAGCAGCTTAAGAGGGAACAGGGGTCCCACTGAAGCTTTCTTT. Translation gives CASSLRGNRGPTEAFF.

The genes are TRBV28 and TRBJ1-6, with no clear D. The germline gives CDR1 MDHEN, CDR2 SYDVKM. This CDR3 has 15 residues. V was pared by 6 bases and J by 0 bases, with 9 bases between. In nucleotides, the CDR3 is TGTGCCAGCAGGATACAGAACTCCTATAATTCACCCCTCCACTTT. It is translated as CASRIQNSYNSPLHF.

The chain employs TRBV7-3 and TRBJ2-5, with 9 bases identical to TRBD1. Per the germline V gene, CDR1 is SGHTA and CDR2 is FQGTGA. The CDR3 is made up of 15 amino acids. The junction had 8 bases not matched to a gene; V was cut back by 5 bases and J by 4 bases. CDR3 residues: CASSPGTGLTETQYF. Written as DNA, the CDR3 is TGTGCCAGCAGCCCCGGGACAGGGCTGACAGAGACCCAGTACTTC.

The chain has TRBV4-2 and TRBJ2-7, with TRBD2 matching over 7 bases. V shed 0 bases, J shed 1 base, and the junction held 3 bases outside the gene matches. This CDR3 is 15 amino acids long. In germline, CDR1 is LGHNA, CDR2 YNFKEQ. In nucleotides, the CDR3 is TGTGCCAGCAGCCAAGAGCCGGGACTATCCTACGAGCAGTACTTC. Translation: CASSQEPGLSYEQYF.

The rearrangement links TRBV30 to TRBJ1-4, with TRBD1 as a possible D gene (5 bases). This CDR3 has 12 amino acids. Germline values: CDR1 GTSNPN, CDR2 SVGIG (reference sequence). V was pared by 3 bases and J by 7 bases, with 9 bases between. CDR3 residues: CAWSGGGEKLFF. Written as DNA, the CDR3 is TGTGCCTGGAGCGGGGGAGGTGAAAAACTGTTTTTT.